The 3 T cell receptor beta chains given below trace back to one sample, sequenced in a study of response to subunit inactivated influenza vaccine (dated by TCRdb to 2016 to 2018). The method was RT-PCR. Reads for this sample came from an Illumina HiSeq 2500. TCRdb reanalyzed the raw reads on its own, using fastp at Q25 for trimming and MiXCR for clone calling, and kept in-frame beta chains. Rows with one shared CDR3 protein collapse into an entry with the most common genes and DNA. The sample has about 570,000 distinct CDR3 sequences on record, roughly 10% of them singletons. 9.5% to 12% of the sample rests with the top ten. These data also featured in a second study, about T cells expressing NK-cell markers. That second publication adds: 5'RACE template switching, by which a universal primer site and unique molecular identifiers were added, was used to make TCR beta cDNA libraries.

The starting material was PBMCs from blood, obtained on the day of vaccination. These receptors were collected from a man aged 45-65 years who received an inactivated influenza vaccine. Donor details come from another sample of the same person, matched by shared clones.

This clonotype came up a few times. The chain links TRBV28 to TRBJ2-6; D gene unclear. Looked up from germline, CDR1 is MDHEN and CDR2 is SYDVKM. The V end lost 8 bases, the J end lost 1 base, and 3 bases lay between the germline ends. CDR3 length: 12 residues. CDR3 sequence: CASCSGANVLTF. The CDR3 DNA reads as TGTGCCAGCTGTTCTGGGGCCAACGTCCTGACTTTC.

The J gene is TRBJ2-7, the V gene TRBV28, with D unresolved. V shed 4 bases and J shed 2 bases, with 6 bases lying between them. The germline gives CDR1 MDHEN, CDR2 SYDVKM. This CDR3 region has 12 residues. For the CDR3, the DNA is TGTGCCAGCAGTTCGGTTACCTACGAGCAGTACTTC. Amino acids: CASSSVTYEQYF.

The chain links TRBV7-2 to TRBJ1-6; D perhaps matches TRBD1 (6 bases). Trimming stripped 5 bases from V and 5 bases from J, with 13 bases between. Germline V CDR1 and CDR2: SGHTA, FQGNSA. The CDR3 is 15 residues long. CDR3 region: CASSTTGMNNSPLHF. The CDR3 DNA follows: TGTGCCAGCAGCACCACAGGGATGAATAATTCACCCCTCCACTTT.